These 29 T cell receptor beta chains were sequenced from one sample in a study of tumor T cells in aggressive B-cell lymphoma. Method: immunoSEQ multiplex PCR; TCRdb's copy keeps in-frame clones and lacks some. In the table there are roughly 6,000 clones, around 82% of which are singletons. The specimen was tumor tissue. All receptors derive from an adult with diffuse large B cell lymphoma.

The genes are TRBV6-1 and TRBJ2-3; the D gene is possibly TRBD2 (5 bases). The CDR3 is 15 residues long. Germline V gives CDR1 MNHNS, CDR2 SASEGT. The V end was cut by 1 base, the J end by 0 bases, with 8 bases between. CDR3 protein: CASSEVGGSTDTQYF. For the CDR3, the DNA is TGTGCCAGCAGTGAAGTTGGCGGGAGCACAGATACGCAGTATTTT.

The rearrangement uses TRBV19 and TRBJ2-1; TRBD2 agrees at 8 bases. The germline CDR1 and CDR2 sequences are LNHDA and SQIVND (reference sequence). The V gene end was trimmed by 9 bases and the J gene end by 0 bases; junction bases not matched to a gene: 4. The CDR3 is 14 amino acids. CDR3 loop: CASKRESSYNEQFF. The CDR3 DNA is TGTGCCAGCAAGCGGGAGAGCTCCTACAATGAGCAGTTCTTC.

The chain has TRBV5-1 and TRBJ2-5; TRBD2 is a possible D gene (5 bases). Per germline, CDR1 SGHRS and CDR2 YFSETQ. The V and J ends lost 1 base and 2 bases respectively, with 6 bases between them. The CDR3 sequence is 13 residues long. CDR3: CASSLPGQETQYF. CDR3 nucleotides: TGCGCCAGCAGCTTGCCGGGACAAGAGACCCAGTACTTC.

V usage is TRBV28 and J usage is TRBJ1-5; a weak D match, TRBD1 (5 bases). This CDR3 has 15 amino acids. Trimming stripped 3 bases from V and 0 bases from J, with 9 bases between. Germline loops: CDR1 MDHEN, CDR2 SYDVKM. CDR3 sequence (DNA): TGTGCCAGCAGTTTGGCGGGACGTAGCAATCAGCCCCAGCATTTT. This gives the protein CASSLAGRSNQPQHF.

The chain carries TRBV5-1 and TRBJ2-1, with TRBD2 matching 11 bases. Losses at the gene ends were 4 bases for V and 5 bases for J; bases not matched to a gene: 8. This CDR3 is built from 16 residues. Germline loops: CDR1 SGHRS, CDR2 YFSETQ. The CDR3 coding sequence is TGCGCCAGCAGCCACCTTAGCGGGAGGGCCCACAATGAGCAGTTCTTC. This sequence encodes CASSHLSGRAHNEQFF.

The J gene is TRBJ2-1, the V gene TRBV19; 8 positions agree with TRBD2. After removal of 6 bases from V and 4 bases from J, the junction contained 2 bases not matched to a gene. Germline CDR1 reads LNHDA; CDR2 reads SQIVND (reference sequence). This CDR3 region has 13 residues. The CDR3 bases are TGTGCCAGTAGGCCGGGGGGGTACAATGAGCAGTTCTTC. Translated: CASRPGGYNEQFF.

This chain connects TRBV5-6 to TRBJ2-1; 9 bases align to TRBD2. With V trimmed by 0 bases and J by 7 bases, 11 bases remained unmatched. Per germline, CDR1 SGHDT and CDR2 YYEEEE. The CDR3 is 17 amino acids. The CDR3 protein is CASSLAASGTTRNEQFF. CDR3 in DNA: TGTGCCAGCAGCTTGGCGGCTAGCGGGACAACCAGGAATGAGCAGTTCTTC.

The chain employs TRBV10-3 and TRBJ2-7, with 11 bases fitting TRBD2. CDR1 and CDR2 (germline): ENHRY, SYGVKD. CDR3 length equals 14 residues. J lost 6 bases, V lost 11 bases, and 12 bases had no gene match. The CDR3 region is CAASLAGGPIEQYF. As DNA, the CDR3 is TGTGCCGCTTCCCTAGCGGGGGGACCTATCGAGCAGTACTTC.

The chain carries TRBV11-2 and TRBJ1-2; 7 positions match TRBD1. V shed 1 base, J shed 3 bases, and the junction held 2 bases outside the gene matches. Per germline, CDR1 SGHAT and CDR2 FQNNGV. The CDR3 has 14 residues. CDR3 in amino acids: CASSLGDSYYGYTF. Here the CDR3 DNA reads TGTGCCAGCAGCTTAGGGGACAGTTACTATGGCTACACCTTC.

Only one count was recorded for this clone. V and J are TRBV29-1 and TRBJ1-1, with a weak D call TRBD1 (6 bases). Germline V CDR1 and CDR2: SQVTM, ANQGSEA. The CDR3 totals 14 residues. V lost 6 bases, J lost 11 bases, and 25 bases lay in between. This chain's CDR3 is CSVLPQGIKRSAFF. The CDR3 nucleotides read TGCAGCGTACTCCCCCAGGGGATTAAGAGGTCCGCTTTCTTT.

This clone appeared once. The chain has TRBV28 and TRBJ1-4; 7 nucleotides line up with TRBD1. V lost 5 bases to trimming and J lost 3 bases; unmatched junction nucleotides: 3. This CDR3 is 14 amino acids long. CDR1 is MDHEN and CDR2 is SYDVKM in the germline V gene. DNA for the CDR3: TGTGCCAGCAGTAGACAGGGATCTAATGAAAAACTGTTTTTT. This gives the protein CASSRQGSNEKLFF.

V usage is TRBV14 and J usage is TRBJ2-7; weak D call: TRBD2 (5 bases). Germline-derived CDR1 and CDR2 are SGHDN and FVKESK. The CDR3 has 16 residues. V gave up 2 bases and J gave up 2 bases, with 16 bases separating them. DNA of the CDR3: TGTGCCAGCAGCCAACACGGAACGCCGGGGACCTACGAGCAGTACTTC. Protein sequence: CASSQHGTPGTYEQYF.

V gene TRBV29-1 combines with J gene TRBJ2-2; 9 bases align to TRBD1. CDR3 length equals 15 residues. Trimming cost V 6 bases and J 6 bases; bases outside gene matches: 11. CDR1 SQVTM and CDR2 ANQGSEA come from the germline V gene. CDR3: CSVGMGQGSAGELFF. Written as DNA, the CDR3 is TGCAGCGTCGGAATGGGACAGGGTTCTGCCGGGGAGCTGTTTTTT.

Concerning this clone itself: The same CDR3 arises from other DNA sequences in this sample as well. J is TRBJ2-5 and V is TRBV6-5; perhaps TRBD2 as D (5 bases). V was shortened by 2 bases and J by 2 bases, with 9 bases between the two germline ends. This CDR3 is 14 amino acids long. In germline, CDR1 is MNHEY, CDR2 SVGAGI. In DNA, the CDR3 is TGTGCCAGCAGTTACGGACGGAGGCAAGAGACCCAGTACTTC. Translated, it gives CASSYGRRQETQYF.

This clone was seen only once. V and J are TRBV5-4 and TRBJ2-1; D ambiguous. V was pared by 4 bases and J by 7 bases, with 9 bases between. This CDR3 spans 12 amino acids. Per the germline V gene, CDR1 is SGHNT and CDR2 is YYREEE (reference sequence). In nucleotides, the CDR3 is TGTGCCAGCAGCCCGAGGTCAAATGAGCAGTTCTTC. Protein product: CASSPRSNEQFF.

With respect to this clone: The junction differs from germline at one of its ends, possibly a read error. The chain carries TRBV4-1 and TRBJ1-4; D call uncertain. This CDR3 comprises 15 residues. Germline values: CDR1 MGHRA, CDR2 YSYEKL. CDR3 sequence: CASSQVFVLNEKLFF. The CDR3 coding sequence is TGTGCCAGCAGCCAAGTCTTTGTATTAAATGAAAAACTGTTTTTT.

There are a few counts of this clone. This chain uses TRBV4-2 with TRBJ2-1; TRBD2 matches 11 bases. The ends lost 5 bases at V and 7 bases at J; junction bases unmatched: 10. CDR3 length: 16 residues. Looked up from germline, CDR1 is LGHNA and CDR2 is YNFKEQ. The CDR3 DNA reads TGTGCCAGCAGCTCCATACCGGGACTAGCGGTAAATGAGCAGTTCTTC. Translating gives CASSSIPGLAVNEQFF.

The chain has TRBV5-4 and TRBJ2-3, with 7 bases that match TRBD2. V was pared by 5 bases and J by 3 bases, with 9 bases of the junction left unmatched. Per germline, CDR1 SGHNT and CDR2 YYREEE (reference sequence). CDR3 length: 15 amino acids. CDR3: CASRPGEGSTDTQYF. CDR3 DNA sequence: TGTGCCAGCAGGCCTGGGGAGGGATCGACAGATACGCAGTATTTT.

The V and J genes are TRBV2 and TRBJ2-6; D possibly corresponds to TRBD2 (6 bases). The CDR3 is 16 amino acids. Per the germline V gene, CDR1 is SNHLY and CDR2 is FYNNEI. V shed 7 bases and J shed 4 bases, with 17 bases lying between them. CDR3 nucleotides: TGTGCCAGCACCCGGGACTTTGGGGCCGGGGCCAACGTCCTGACTTTC. Protein: CASTRDFGAGANVLTF.

Regarding this clone: An end of the junction does not agree with germline; a read error may underlie this. The V gene is TRBV7-7, the J gene TRBJ2-1; 14 nucleotides agree with TRBD2. The germline V gene encodes CDR1 SSHAT and CDR2 FNYEAQ (reference sequence). The CDR3 spans 16 residues. The DNA of the CDR3 is TGTGCTAGCAGCTTAGCGTCCGGACTAGCGGGAGGAAAGCAGTTCTTC. Translation: CASSLASGLAGGKQFF.

The rearrangement links TRBV23-1 to TRBJ2-1; tentative D call: TRBD2 (6 bases). TRBV23-1 has ORF status, its function being uncertain. The germline V and J ends were trimmed by 4 bases and 6 bases, with 19 bases remaining between them. The CDR3 has 16 residues. CDR3 region: CASSPPGLVDSNEQFF. Written as DNA, the CDR3 is TGCGCCAGCAGTCCCCCGGGACTGGTCGATTCCAATGAGCAGTTCTTC.

The CDR3 sequence is CASSVGGGAVNEQFF. The CDR3 DNA sequence: TGTGCCAGCAGCGTAGGGGGGGGAGCGGTTAATGAGCAGTTCTTC. The rearrangement links TRBV9 to TRBJ2-1, with 7 bases that match TRBD2. The J segment lost 7 bases and the V segment lost 0 bases, leaving 7 bases of the junction unmatched. The CDR3 has 15 amino acids. Germline V lookup: CDR1 SGDLS, CDR2 YYNGEE.

This clone was recorded only once. CDR3 amino acids: CSVGKQVNYGYTF. The DNA of the CDR3 is TGCAGCGTCGGCAAACAGGTAAACTATGGCTACACCTTC. The chain combines TRBV29-1 with TRBJ1-2, with D tentatively TRBD1 (5 bases). Trimming took off 6 bases at V and 2 bases at J, with 13 bases between the two ends. The CDR3 covers 13 residues. CDR1 is SQVTM and CDR2 is ANQGSEA in the germline V gene.

The chain joins TRBV7-2 to TRBJ2-7; 9 bases agree with TRBD2. The CDR3 has 14 amino acids. Unmatched junction bases numbered 3, after V lost 1 base and J lost 5 bases. Germline-derived CDR1 and CDR2 are SGHTA and FQGNSA. CDR3 amino acids: CASSLEGLAHEQYF. The CDR3 region has the DNA TGTGCCAGCAGCTTAGAAGGACTAGCGCACGAGCAGTACTTC.

The rearrangement uses TRBV4-1 and TRBJ1-3; TRBD1 matches at 8 bases. The CDR3 runs 17 residues. V lost 0 bases, J lost 4 bases, and 8 bases stayed unmatched. Germline V gives CDR1 MGHRA, CDR2 YSYEKL. CDR3 protein: CASSQDPNRGFGNTIYF. The CDR3, as DNA: TGCGCCAGCAGCCAAGACCCGAACAGGGGGTTCGGAAACACCATATATTTT.

The chain recombines TRBV7-9 with TRBJ1-2, with D maybe TRBD1 (5 bases). In germline, CDR1 is SEHNR, CDR2 FQNEAQ (reference sequence). The germline V and J ends were trimmed by 2 bases and 0 bases, with 13 bases remaining between them. The CDR3 length is 16 residues. CDR3 residues: CASSLFARQPNYGYTF. The DNA of the CDR3 is TGTGCCAGCAGCTTATTTGCAAGACAGCCTAACTATGGCTACACCTTC.

The V and J genes are TRBV27 and TRBJ2-7, with TRBD2 as a possible D gene (5 bases). This CDR3 is 14 amino acids long. Germline-derived CDR1 and CDR2 are MNHEY and SMNVEV (reference sequence). V lost 6 bases and J lost 7, with 19 bases in between. The CDR3 nucleotides read TGTGCCAGCAGGAGTCGGGGTATTGTAGGGGAGCAGTACTTC. This codes for CASRSRGIVGEQYF.

The gene calls are TRBV4-3 and TRBJ1-2, with 7 bases lining up with TRBD1. Germline trimming cut 0 bases from V and 7 bases from J; bases unmatched to any gene: 20. Germline V CDR1 and CDR2: LGHNA, YSLEER. The CDR3 is 19 residues long. CDR3 sequence: CASSQEWRTGQTPVGGYTF. In DNA, the CDR3 is TGCGCCAGCAGCCAAGAATGGAGGACAGGCCAAACGCCAGTCGGTGGCTACACCTTC.

As to this clone: The sample has other DNA sequences that encode this CDR3 too. The chain carries TRBV4-2 and TRBJ2-7; TRBD2 matches at 11 bases. CDR1 is LGHNA and CDR2 is YNFKEQ in the germline V gene. Trimming took 0 bases from V and 10 from J; bases not matched to a gene: 11. This CDR3 has 16 amino acids. The CDR3 nucleotides are TGTGCCAGCAGCCAAGACCTAGCGGGAGGACGTTGGGAACAGTACTTC. It codes for CASSQDLAGGRWEQYF.